These 29 T cell receptor beta chains originate from one sample sequenced in a study of T cell responses to AZD1222 COVID-19 vaccine. Sequencing was performed with immunoSEQ multiplex PCR; in TCRdb, only in-frame clones are kept and a portion is missing. The sample lists some 200,000 clones, more than 85% occurring once. Material: peripheral blood, obtained on day 0 of AZD1222 vaccination. These receptors were obtained from an adult in good health.

This clone was seen more than once but under ten times. This chain joins TRBV2 and TRBJ1-3; D gene ambiguous. The V and J ends lost 3 bases and 4 bases respectively, with 10 bases between them. The CDR3 runs to 14 residues. Germline assignment: CDR1 SNHLY and CDR2 FYNNEI. CDR3 coding DNA: TGTGCCAGCAGTGAGGTACAGTTCGGAAACACCATATATTTT. Its protein product is CASSEVQFGNTIYF.

The chain is built from TRBV9 and TRBJ2-5, with D maybe TRBD2 (5 bases). The CDR3 sequence is 15 residues long. Germline V CDR1 and CDR2: SGDLS, YYNGEE. Trimming left V 0 bases short and J 1 base short, with 10 bases between. CDR3 loop: CASSVVEGLQETQYF. In nucleotides, the CDR3 is TGTGCCAGCAGCGTAGTAGAGGGTCTCCAAGAGACCCAGTACTTC.

The gene calls are TRBV6-4 and TRBJ2-7; a possible D gene is TRBD2 (6 bases). This CDR3 is built from 17 residues. Looked up from germline, CDR1 is MRHNA and CDR2 is SNTAGT. Trimming shortened V by 6 bases and J by 0 bases, and 21 bases separated the two germline ends. CDR3 sequence: CASRQVSLWEDSYEQYF. In nucleotides, the CDR3 is TGTGCCAGCAGACAAGTTTCTCTCTGGGAGGACTCCTACGAGCAGTACTTC.

This clone was seen only once. The chain recombines TRBV5-1 with TRBJ2-7, with D uncertain. The V gene's germline CDR1 is SGHRS and CDR2 YFSETQ. The CDR3 length is 14 residues. V lost 0 bases, J lost 2 bases, and 9 bases lay in between. The CDR3 is CASSLGAKPYEQYF. The CDR3 DNA reads as TGCGCCAGCAGCTTGGGGGCCAAACCCTACGAGCAGTACTTC.

This clone appeared once. The chain uses TRBV24-1 and TRBJ2-1; 12 bases agree with TRBD2. The CDR3 extends over 16 amino acids. Germline CDR1 KGHDR, CDR2 SFDVKD. The J segment lost 8 bases and the V segment lost 4 bases, leaving 8 bases of the junction unmatched. The CDR3 DNA reads as TGTGCCACCAGTGACCCCTCTAGCGGGGGGGCGGATGAGCAGTTCTTC. This gives the protein CATSDPSSGGADEQFF.

This clone appeared a few times. This chain links TRBV21-1 with TRBJ2-5; the listed D gene, TRBD1, was not tested against the DNA. TRBV21-1 is deemed a pseudogene. CDR3 length equals 21 residues. In DNA, the CDR3 is TGTGCCAGCAGCAAAGAGAGGCTTAAGGACCGGGGACAACCTGATGGAGAGACCCAGTACTTC. The encoded protein is CASSKERLKDRGQPDGETQYF.

V is TRBV6-5 and J is TRBJ1-1, with D unresolved. The CDR3 extends over 12 amino acids. The V gene lost 7 bases and the J gene lost 0 bases, with 6 bases spanning the gap. Germline CDR1 is MNHEY and CDR2 is SVGAGI. The CDR3 region is CASKHVNTEAFF. The CDR3 DNA follows: TGTGCCAGCAAACACGTGAACACTGAAGCTTTCTTT.

The chain is built from TRBV6-5 and TRBJ2-7; the D gene could be TRBD1 or TRBD2 (5 bases each). The length of the CDR3 is 13 residues. Germline CDR1 and CDR2: MNHEY and SVGAGI. V shed 8 bases and J shed 1 base, with 12 bases lying between them. The chain's CDR3 is CASGGILSYEQYF. DNA of the CDR3: TGTGCCAGCGGGGGTATTCTATCCTACGAGCAGTACTTC.

This chain uses TRBV11-2 with TRBJ1-1; D may be TRBD1 (6 bases). CDR1 SGHAT and CDR2 FQNNGV come from the germline V gene. The CDR3 runs to 15 residues. Trimming took 3 bases from V and 7 from J, leaving 18 bases between them. The CDR3 here is CASSLGYREHGEAFF. Written as DNA, the CDR3 is TGTGCCAGCAGCTTGGGTTACAGGGAGCATGGTGAAGCTTTCTTT.

V gene TRBV7-8 combines with J gene TRBJ1-1; no firm D call. Germline lookup yields CDR1 SGHVS and CDR2 FQNEAQ. The CDR3 spans 15 residues. Deletions cut 5 bases from V and 0 bases from J, with 13 bases between. This CDR3 reads CASSRRSQMNTEAFF. CDR3 nucleotides: TGTGCCAGCAGCCGGAGGAGCCAGATGAACACTGAAGCTTTCTTT. Looking up the rest from reference TRBV7-8 and TRBJ1-1 gives the full variable domain: GAGVSQSPRYKVAKRGQDVALRCDPISGHVSLFWYQQALGQGPEFLTYFQNEAQLDKSGLPSDRFFAERPEGSVSTLKIQRTQQEDSAVYLCASSRRSQMNTEAFFGQGTRLTVV.

J is TRBJ1-2 and V is TRBV29-1, with D possibly TRBD1 on 5 matching bases. The germline V gene encodes CDR1 SQVTM and CDR2 ANQGSEA. This CDR3 has 13 amino acids. The V gene lost 4 bases and the J gene lost 9 bases, with 18 bases spanning the gap. CDR3 nucleotide sequence: TGCAGCGTTGTGAGGGACCCTGGGGAAAGCTACACCTTC. Translating gives CSVVRDPGESYTF. Combining the CDR3 with reference TRBV29-1 and TRBJ1-2 gives the whole variable domain SAVISQKPSRDICQRGTSLTIQCQVDSQVTMMFWYRQQPGQSLTLIATANQGSEATYESGFVIDKFPISRPNLTFSTLTVSNMSPEDSSIYLCSVVRDPGESYTFGSGTRLTVV.

This clone was observed once. V usage is TRBV6-5 and J usage is TRBJ1-2; no clear D. The CDR3 has 12 residues. The V end was cut by 8 bases, the J end by 4 bases, with 11 bases between. Germline V lookup: CDR1 MNHEY, CDR2 SVGAGI. CDR3 region: CASGAGSYGYTF. The CDR3 DNA sequence: TGTGCCAGCGGCGCCGGGAGCTATGGCTACACCTTC.

The chain recombines TRBV14 with TRBJ1-4; 8 bases map to TRBD1. The CDR3 has 14 residues. V shed 2 bases, J shed 8 bases, and the junction held 4 bases outside the gene matches. Germline CDR1 and CDR2: SGHDN and FVKESK. The CDR3 protein is CASSQRRDREKLFF. The CDR3 coding sequence is TGTGCCAGCAGCCAAAGGAGGGACAGGGAAAAACTGTTTTTT.

V gene TRBV2 combines with J gene TRBJ1-1; the D gene is possibly TRBD1 (6 bases). The CDR3 is 14 amino acids. From germline, CDR1 is SNHLY and CDR2 FYNNEI. V gave up 7 bases and J gave up 3 bases, with 15 bases separating them. The CDR3 sequence is CASMLRGVDTEAFF. In DNA form, the CDR3 reads TGTGCCAGCATGCTCAGGGGTGTGGACACTGAAGCTTTCTTT.

This chain joins TRBV7-8 and TRBJ1-2; 7 bases are shared with TRBD1. In germline, CDR1 is SGHVS, CDR2 FQNEAQ. The CDR3 has 15 residues. V dropped 4 bases and J dropped 4; count of bases not matched to a gene: 9. The CDR3 protein is CASSYDRVMSYGYTF. The DNA for the CDR3 is TGTGCCAGCAGCTACGACAGGGTTATGAGCTATGGCTACACCTTC.

J is TRBJ1-1 and V is TRBV5-1, with 8 bases that match TRBD1. CDR1 is SGHRS and CDR2 is YFSETQ in the germline V gene. This CDR3 has 13 amino acids. The V and J ends lost 4 bases and 10 bases, in that order; junction bases with no gene match: 9. CDR3 amino acids: CASSAGTGIIAFF. The CDR3 DNA sequence: TGCGCCAGCAGCGCCGGGACAGGAATAATAGCTTTCTTT.

This chain joins TRBV11-2 and TRBJ2-2; 7 bases fit TRBD2. Germline loops: CDR1 SGHAT, CDR2 FQNNGV. The J segment lost 4 bases and the V segment lost 3 bases, leaving 8 bases of the junction unmatched. This CDR3 contains 16 residues. The CDR3 region is CASSFTAGAGTGELFF. The CDR3 DNA follows: TGTGCCAGCAGCTTTACTGCGGGAGCGGGCACCGGGGAGCTGTTTTTT.

This chain joins TRBV18 and TRBJ2-5; D gene unclear. Per the germline V gene, CDR1 is KGHSH and CDR2 is LQKENI. The germline V and J ends were trimmed by 3 bases and 3 bases, with 17 bases remaining between them. The CDR3 sequence is 16 residues long. The CDR3 nucleotides are TGTGCCAGCTCACCCTTAAGGAGAGCCGGCGAAGAGACCCAGTACTTC. Amino acid sequence: CASSPLRRAGEETQYF.

This clone is a singleton in its sample. The chain has TRBV27 and TRBJ2-2; 7 positions match TRBD1. The CDR3 runs 16 residues. Germline CDR1 is MNHEY and CDR2 is SMNVEV (reference sequence). Germline trimming cut 2 bases from V and 7 bases from J; bases unmatched to any gene: 10. In DNA, the CDR3 is TGTGCCAGCAGTTTACGTCAGACAGGGTACGGCGGGGAGCTGTTTTTT. Translating it yields CASSLRQTGYGGELFF.

CDR3 DNA sequence: TGTGCCACCACCGCCGAGAACACTGAAGCTTTCTTT. The encoded protein is CATTAENTEAFF. The chain links TRBV10-3 to TRBJ1-1; D is uncertain. The V and J ends lost 10 bases and 1 base respectively, with 10 bases between them. CDR3 length equals 12 residues. CDR1 and CDR2 (germline): ENHRY, SYGVKD.

The chain carries TRBV7-2 and TRBJ2-3; 8 nucleotides agree with TRBD2. The J segment lost 1 base and the V segment lost 5 bases, leaving 2 bases of the junction unmatched. Germline-derived CDR1 and CDR2 are SGHTA and FQGNSA. There are 14 residues in the CDR3. CDR3: CASSRGGRTDTQYF. Written as DNA, the CDR3 is TGTGCCAGCAGCCGGGGGGGCCGCACAGATACGCAGTATTTT.

The rearrangement joins TRBV19 to TRBJ1-2, with 7 bases identical to TRBD1. V shed 5 bases and J 4 bases; nucleotides not matched to a gene: 10. From germline, CDR1 is LNHDA and CDR2 SQIVND (reference sequence). This CDR3 spans 15 amino acids. The CDR3 nucleotides read TGTGCCAGTAGTCCCCCCGACAGGGCGACCTATGGCTACACCTTC. Protein product: CASSPPDRATYGYTF. Complete variable domain (other parts from reference TRBV19 and TRBJ1-2): DGGITQSPKYLFRKEGQNVTLSCEQNLNHDAMYWYRQDPGQGLRLIYYSQIVNDFQKGDIAEGYSVSREKKESFPLTVTSAQKNPTAFYLCASSPPDRATYGYTFGSGTRLTVV.

The rearrangement links TRBV6-5 to TRBJ1-3; the D is unclear. Trimming took off 0 bases at V and 0 bases at J, with 9 bases between the two ends. This CDR3 region has 16 residues. Per the germline V gene, CDR1 is MNHEY and CDR2 is SVGAGI. CDR3 in amino acids: CASSYSRRFSGNTIYF. In DNA, the CDR3 is TGTGCCAGCAGTTACTCGAGGCGGTTCTCTGGAAACACCATATATTTT.

The genes are TRBV19 and TRBJ1-5, with D possibly matching TRBD1 (6 bases). CDR1 is LNHDA, CDR2 SQIVND, per germline (reference sequence). The CDR3 totals 15 residues. V was trimmed by 9 bases and J by 0 bases, leaving 15 bases between them. This CDR3 reads CASSGVGFSNQPQHF. The CDR3 DNA reads TGTGCCAGCTCAGGGGTGGGGTTTAGCAATCAGCCCCAGCATTTT.

This chain uses TRBV19 with TRBJ1-1, with unresolved D. The length of the CDR3 is 15 residues. The germline V gene has CDR1 LNHDA and CDR2 SQIVND (reference sequence). V lost 7 bases and J lost 1, with 16 bases in between. CDR3 nucleotides: TGTGCCAGTAACGGTGTAGCCCATAGGAACACTGAAGCTTTCTTT. Amino acids: CASNGVAHRNTEAFF. The complete variable domain, with remaining parts taken from reference TRBV19 and TRBJ1-1, reads DGGITQSPKYLFRKEGQNVTLSCEQNLNHDAMYWYRQDPGQGLRLIYYSQIVNDFQKGDIAEGYSVSREKKESFPLTVTSAQKNPTAFYLCASNGVAHRNTEAFFGQGTRLTVV.

The chain couples TRBV28 to TRBJ1-4, with D unclear. The CDR3 runs 14 residues. With 5 bases removed from V and 10 bases from J, the gap between germline ends came to 17 bases. CDR1 is MDHEN and CDR2 is SYDVKM in the germline V gene. CDR3 amino acids: CASSPYPPRVKLFF. In nucleotides, the CDR3 is TGTGCCAGCAGTCCATACCCCCCGAGGGTAAAACTGTTTTTT.

V and J are TRBV11-2 and TRBJ2-7, with 13 bases that match TRBD2. The CDR3 runs 15 residues. CDR1 and CDR2 from the germline V gene are SGHAT and FQNNGV. The junction had 2 bases not matched to a gene; V was cut back by 4 bases and J by 2 bases. CDR3 nucleotide sequence: TGTGCCAGCAGCTCCGGGACTAGCGGGACCTACGAGCAGTACTTC. It translates to CASSSGTSGTYEQYF. Combining the CDR3 with reference TRBV11-2 and TRBJ2-7 gives the whole variable domain EAGVAQSPRYKIIEKRQSVAFWCNPISGHATLYWYQQILGQGPKLLIQFQNNGVVDDSQLPKDRFSAERLKGVDSTLKIQPAKLEDSAVYLCASSSGTSGTYEQYFGPGTRLTVT.

The V call is TRBV27, the J call TRBJ2-5; D tentatively reads TRBD1 or TRBD2 (6 bases each). Germline values: CDR1 MNHEY, CDR2 SMNVEV (reference sequence). This CDR3 is built from 15 residues. V was shortened by 3 bases and J by 4 bases, with 15 bases between the two germline ends. Here the CDR3 DNA reads TGTGCCAGCAGTTTCTCTCTCAGGGGAGGAGAGACCCAGTACTTC. This encodes CASSFSLRGGETQYF.

J is TRBJ2-1 and V is TRBV11-3; 7 bases map to TRBD2. V lost 5 bases, J lost 7 bases, and 14 bases stayed unmatched. The CDR3 is made up of 16 amino acids. CDR1 and CDR2 from the germline V gene are SGHNT and YENEEA. CDR3 sequence: CASSPGGSRGANEQFF. As DNA, the CDR3 is TGTGCCAGCAGCCCCGGGGGGTCTCGTGGAGCTAATGAGCAGTTCTTC.